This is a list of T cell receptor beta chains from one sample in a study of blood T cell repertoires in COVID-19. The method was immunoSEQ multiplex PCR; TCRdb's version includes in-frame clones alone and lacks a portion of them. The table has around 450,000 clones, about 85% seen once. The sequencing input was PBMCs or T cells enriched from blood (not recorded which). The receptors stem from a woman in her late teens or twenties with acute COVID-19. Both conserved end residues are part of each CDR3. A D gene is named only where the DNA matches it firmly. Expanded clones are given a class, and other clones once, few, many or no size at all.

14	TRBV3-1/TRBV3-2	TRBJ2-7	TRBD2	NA	TGTGCCAGCAGCCAAGACCTAGCGGTCTACGAGCAGTACTTC	CASSQDLAVYEQYF
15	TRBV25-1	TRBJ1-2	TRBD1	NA	TGTGCCAGCAGTGCCCGGGACAGAATTAACTATGGCTACACCTTC	CASSARDRINYGYTF
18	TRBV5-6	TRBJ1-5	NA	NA	TGTGCCAGCAGCTTGAGTGGGAGTATGGGGTTAGGCAATCAGCCCCAGCATTTT	CASSLSGSMGLGNQPQHF
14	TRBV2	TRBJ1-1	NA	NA	TGTGCCAGCAGTAGGTCAGGGTACGACACTGAAGCTTTCTTT	CASSRSGYDTEAFF
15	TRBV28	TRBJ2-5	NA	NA	TGTGCCAGCAGCCCTAGAGGGGGGGTCCGAGAGACCCAGTACTTC	CASSPRGGVRETQYF
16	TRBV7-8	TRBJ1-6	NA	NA	TGTGCCAGCAGCTTAGCGCTTATCCAGGGGAATTCACCCCTCCACTTT	CASSLALIQGNSPLHF
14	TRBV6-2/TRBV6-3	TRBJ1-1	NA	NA	TGTGCCAGCAGTTCAACAGACAGCCGCATTGAAGCTTTCTTT	CASSSTDSRIEAFF
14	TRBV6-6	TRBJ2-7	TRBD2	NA	TGTGCCAGCAAAGACCCAGCGGGGGTTTCCGAGCAGTACTTC	CASKDPAGVSEQYF
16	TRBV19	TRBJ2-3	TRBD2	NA	TGTGCCAGTAGTACCCCCGGACTAGCCCCTACAGATACGCAGTATTTT	CASSTPGLAPTDTQYF
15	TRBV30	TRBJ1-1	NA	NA	TGTGCCTGGAGGTTGGTCGGGGGGGGTGAAGGTGAAGCTTTCTTT	CAWRLVGGGEGEAFF
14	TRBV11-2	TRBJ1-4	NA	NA	TGTGCCAGCAGCCCCAGGGGAGTAGGTGAAAAACTGTTTTTT	CASSPRGVGEKLFF
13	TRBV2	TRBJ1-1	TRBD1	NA	TGTGCCAGTGCCGGGACAGCGAACACTGAAGCTTTCTTT	CASAGTANTEAFF
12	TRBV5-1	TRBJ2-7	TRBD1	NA	TGCGCCAGCAGCTTGGACAGGGGCGAGCAGTACTTC	CASSLDRGEQYF
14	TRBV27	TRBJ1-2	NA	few	TGTGCCAGCTCGCGGAAAACAGGGAGCTATGGCTACACCTTC	CASSRKTGSYGYTF